A single sample gave rise to the 32 T cell receptor beta chains below, sequenced in a study of beta chain features in type 1 diabetes. Findings and limits, study-wide: Moderate yet significant TCRB CDR3 shortening was seen in Type 1 diabetes patients in all four CD4+ subsets.

The authors reverse transcribed all of the isolated RNA, so sequencing captured expressed TCRB transcripts. Measured with immunoSEQ multiplex PCR; TCRdb has only the in-frame clones, and not every one. This table holds fewer than 400,000 clones, around 8.5% found once. What these receptors recognize is not known. Sequencing used central memory CD4+ T cells from blood. These receptors were taken from a man aged 25-45 years with type 1 diabetes.

The J gene is TRBJ2-3, the V gene TRBV19; 7 bases agree with TRBD1. Germline lookup yields CDR1 LNHDA and CDR2 SQIVND (reference sequence). The CDR3 covers 14 residues. V trimming: 3 bases; J trimming: 4 bases; junction bases outside the gene matches: 4. The chain's CDR3 is CASSINRGSDTQYF. CDR3 nucleotide sequence: TGTGCCAGTAGTATCAACAGGGGTTCAGATACGCAGTATTTT.

This chain joins TRBV10-2 and TRBJ2-5, with 7 bases aligning to TRBD1. The CDR3 extends over 14 amino acids. V was clipped by 8 bases and J by 1 base; unmatched bases: 7. The germline V gene encodes CDR1 WSHSY and CDR2 SAAADI. Here the CDR3 DNA reads TGCGCCAGCGGAATGGGGGACAGCCAAGAGACCCAGTACTTC. Translating gives CASGMGDSQETQYF.

The V gene is TRBV4-3, the J gene TRBJ1-2; D is unclear. Trimming left V 3 bases short and J 0 bases short, with 8 bases between. The germline V gene has CDR1 LGHNA and CDR2 YSLEER. CDR3 size: 14 residues. The chain's CDR3 is CASSQERSNYGYTF. CDR3 nucleotides: TGCGCCAGCAGCCAGGAAAGATCTAACTATGGCTACACCTTC.

V usage is TRBV29-1 and J usage is TRBJ2-3, with TRBD2 matching over 10 bases. J lost 5 bases, V lost 7 bases, and 6 bases had no gene match. Germline CDR1 and CDR2: SQVTM and ANQGSEA. The CDR3 length is 13 residues. The CDR3 is CSGAGGPGDTQYF. The CDR3 coding sequence is TGCAGCGGAGCGGGGGGGCCGGGAGATACGCAGTATTTT.

The chain employs TRBV29-1 and TRBJ1-3; D might be TRBD1 (5 bases). The V end lost 5 bases, the J end lost 2 bases, and 13 bases lay between the germline ends. The CDR3 covers 14 residues. Germline CDR1 SQVTM, CDR2 ANQGSEA. For the CDR3, the DNA is TGCAGCGTTTCGACCGACAGCCCTGGAAACACCATATATTTT. Amino acids: CSVSTDSPGNTIYF.

V usage is TRBV9 and J usage is TRBJ2-6; the match to TRBD1 covers 8 bases. V shed 4 bases and J 0 bases; nucleotides not matched to a gene: 3. Germline CDR1 is SGDLS and CDR2 is YYNGEE. This CDR3 spans 16 amino acids. In nucleotides, the CDR3 is TGTGCCAGCAGCTTCGGACAGGGCTCTGGGGCCAACGTCCTGACTTTC. Translation gives CASSFGQGSGANVLTF.

The chain carries TRBV28 and TRBJ2-5; D is undetermined. The CDR3 covers 14 residues. V shed 2 bases and J shed 5 bases, with 12 bases lying between them. CDR1 is MDHEN, CDR2 SYDVKM, per germline. CDR3 nucleotides: TGTGCCAGCAGTTTAGAACATTTACCGGAGACCCAGTACTTC. Translated: CASSLEHLPETQYF.

In this sample, this clone turned up a few times. This chain connects TRBV29-1 to TRBJ1-1, with D possibly being TRBD1 (5 bases). V was shortened by 2 bases and J by 4 bases, with 20 bases between the two germline ends. CDR3 length: 16 residues. The germline V gene has CDR1 SQVTM and CDR2 ANQGSEA. The CDR3 reads CSVESRVLGRSTEAFF. CDR3 in DNA: TGCAGCGTTGAATCCAGGGTTTTGGGTCGTAGCACTGAAGCTTTCTTT.

The chain has TRBV11-2 and TRBJ2-1; TRBD1 matches at 8 bases. CDR3 length: 15 residues. V trimming: 5 bases; J trimming: 9 bases; junction bases outside the gene matches: 12. CDR1 and CDR2 (germline): SGHAT, FQNNGV. In DNA form, the CDR3 reads TGTGCCAGCAGCAGGGACAGGACCGGGACTGGTGAGCAGTTCTTC. Its protein is CASSRDRTGTGEQFF.

This sequence joins TRBV13 and TRBJ2-3; no reliable D call. V lost 4 bases to trimming and J lost 6 bases, with 5 bases between them. This CDR3 region has 11 residues. Germline loops: CDR1 PRHDT, CDR2 FYEKMQ (reference sequence). As DNA, the CDR3 is TGTGCCAGCAGCTCCCGTGATACGCAGTATTTT. It yields the protein CASSSRDTQYF.

The chain uses TRBV5-1 and TRBJ2-3, with D perhaps matching TRBD1 (5 bases). The CDR3 sequence is 14 residues long. V gave up 5 bases and J gave up 4 bases, with 14 bases separating them. Per the germline V gene, CDR1 is SGHRS and CDR2 is YFSETQ. DNA of the CDR3: TGCGCCAGCAGTCTAAATCAGGGCCCAGATACGCAGTATTTT. This encodes CASSLNQGPDTQYF.

The chain uses TRBV2 and TRBJ2-7; D perhaps matches TRBD1 (6 bases). Germline V gene lookup returns CDR1 SNHLY and CDR2 FYNNEI. This CDR3 is built from 12 residues. The ends were cut back, 6 bases at V and 3 bases at J, with 9 bases in the middle. The DNA of the CDR3 is TGTGCCAGCAGAAGAGGGGGCTACGAGCAGTACTTC. Its translation: CASRRGGYEQYF.

This clone was recorded a few times. The chain links TRBV10-1 to TRBJ2-3; no definite D call. The CDR3 extends over 12 amino acids. V was cut by 3 bases and J by 2 bases, with 3 bases left in between. Looked up from germline, CDR1 is WNHNN and CDR2 is SYGVQD (reference sequence). CDR3 protein: CASSEATDTQYF. In DNA form, the CDR3 reads TGCGCCAGCAGTGAAGCCACAGATACGCAGTATTTT.

The V and J genes are TRBV11-3 and TRBJ2-3, with 8 bases lining up with TRBD1. This CDR3 is 15 amino acids long. The germline gives CDR1 SGHNT, CDR2 YENEEA. J gave up 2 bases and V 5 bases, and 6 bases lay outside the gene matches. This CDR3 is CASSPGQGYTDTQYF. The DNA for the CDR3 is TGTGCCAGCAGCCCCGGACAGGGCTACACAGATACGCAGTATTTT.

The chain joins TRBV13 to TRBJ2-3, with 11 bases lining up with TRBD2. V lost 4 bases and J lost 5; bases outside the gene matches: 14. The length of the CDR3 is 18 residues. In germline, CDR1 is PRHDT, CDR2 FYEKMQ (reference sequence). This CDR3 reads CASSSPRDSGGAVDTQYF. The CDR3 DNA sequence: TGTGCCAGCAGCTCCCCGCGTGATAGCGGGGGGGCTGTAGATACGCAGTATTTT.

This clone appeared a few times. This chain links TRBV5-4 with TRBJ2-3; 9 nucleotides match TRBD2. Germline CDR1 is SGHNT and CDR2 is YYREEE (reference sequence). This CDR3 has 15 amino acids. Unmatched junction bases numbered 7, after V lost 2 bases and J lost 6 bases. CDR3 region: CASSFQRGAGDTQYF. The CDR3 region has the DNA TGTGCCAGCAGCTTCCAGCGGGGGGCCGGGGATACGCAGTATTTT.

The genes are TRBV5-6 and TRBJ1-3; D is uncertain. From germline, CDR1 is SGHDT and CDR2 YYEEEE. V was trimmed by 0 bases and J by 0 bases, leaving 10 bases between them. The CDR3 covers 16 residues. CDR3 amino acids: CASSLDGPYSGNTIYF. In DNA, the CDR3 is TGTGCCAGCAGCTTGGACGGGCCTTACTCTGGAAACACCATATATTTT.

The chain employs TRBV7-8 and TRBJ2-3, with D maybe TRBD1 (5 bases). This CDR3 has 12 amino acids. Trimming pared 2 bases from V and 7 bases from J, leaving 7 bases between. Germline CDR1 is SGHVS and CDR2 is FQNEAQ. As DNA, the CDR3 is TGTGCCAGCAGCTTAAAGGGGAATACGCAGTATTTT. As protein: CASSLKGNTQYF.

The gene calls are TRBV11-2 and TRBJ2-3; weak D call: TRBD1 (5 bases). The V gene lost 3 bases and the J gene lost 2 bases, with 9 bases spanning the gap. Germline V gene lookup returns CDR1 SGHAT and CDR2 FQNNGV. The CDR3 is 14 residues long. The CDR3 coding sequence is TGTGCCAGCAGCTTTCAGGGCCCCACAGATACGCAGTATTTT. This translates into CASSFQGPTDTQYF.

The V gene is TRBV7-9, the J gene TRBJ1-2; no firm D call. Trimming took 5 bases from V and 6 from J, leaving 16 bases between them. The CDR3 sequence is 14 residues long. Germline V gene data show CDR1 as SEHNR and CDR2 as FQNEAQ (reference sequence). CDR3 DNA sequence: TGTGCCAGCAGCCCTGACTTGGAGCTCGATGGCTACACCTTC. Translation gives CASSPDLELDGYTF.

The chain joins TRBV28 to TRBJ1-6; TRBD1 matches at 7 bases. V lost 3 bases and J lost 10; bases outside the gene matches: 9. This CDR3 spans 15 amino acids. The germline CDR1 and CDR2 sequences are MDHEN and SYDVKM. CDR3: CASSFSTGIYSPLHF. The CDR3 DNA reads as TGTGCCAGCAGTTTCTCGACAGGGATCTACTCACCCCTCCACTTT. The full variable domain, its missing parts supplied by reference TRBV28 and TRBJ1-6, is DVKVTQSSRYLVKRTGEKVFLECVQDMDHENMFWYRQDPGLGLRLIYFSYDVKMKEKGDIPEGYSVSREKKERFSLILESASTNQTSMYLCASSFSTGIYSPLHFGNGTRLTVT.

A few counts support this clone. V and J are TRBV29-1 and TRBJ2-7, with 7 nucleotides matching TRBD1. The germline gives CDR1 SQVTM, CDR2 ANQGSEA. CDR3 length: 13 amino acids. V was clipped by 4 bases and J by 7 bases; unmatched bases: 10. The DNA of the CDR3 is TGCAGCGTTGGGGGGACAGCCGACCGGGAGCAGTACTTC. Translating gives CSVGGTADREQYF.

The chain is built from TRBV11-2 and TRBJ2-1; 8 nucleotides agree with TRBD1. This CDR3 is 14 amino acids long. Trimming removed 5 bases from V and 5 bases from J; junction bases left unmatched: 5. Germline V gene sequence: CDR1 SGHAT, CDR2 FQNNGV. CDR3 DNA: TGTGCCAGCAGCCAAAGACAGGGGCACAATGAGCAGTTCTTC. Its translation: CASSQRQGHNEQFF.

The genes are TRBV7-2 and TRBJ2-1; no clear D. CDR1 and CDR2 from the germline V gene are SGHTA and FQGNSA. This CDR3 comprises 15 residues. V lost 1 base and J lost 7, with 14 bases in between. For the CDR3, the DNA is TGTGCCAGCAGCTTAGGACGAGCCGTAACGAATGAGCAGTTCTTC. It encodes CASSLGRAVTNEQFF. The full variable domain, completed using reference TRBV7-2 and TRBJ2-1, is GAGVSQSPSNKVTEKGKDVELRCDPISGHTALYWYRQSLGQGLEFLIYFQGNSAPDKSGLPSDRFSAERTGGSVSTLTIQRTQQEDSAVYLCASSLGRAVTNEQFFGPGTRLTVL.

This clone was recorded a few times. The chain couples TRBV25-1 to TRBJ1-3, with TRBD1 identical over 10 bases. Looked up from germline, CDR1 is MGHDK and CDR2 is SYGVNS. V lost 6 bases and J lost 0; bases outside the gene matches: 5. CDR3 size: 16 residues. The CDR3 reads CASRRTGGNSGNTIYF. The CDR3 bases are TGTGCCAGCAGACGGACAGGGGGGAACTCTGGAAACACCATATATTTT.

In its sample, this clone was seen a few times. This same CDR3 is encoded by further DNA sequences in the sample. This chain uses TRBV9 with TRBJ2-6; no firm D call. Germline assignment: CDR1 SGDLS and CDR2 YYNGEE. Deletions cut 5 bases from V and 2 bases from J, with 5 bases between. The CDR3 consists of 13 residues. The CDR3 DNA reads TGTGCCAGCAGTTTAACTGGGGCCAACGTCCTGACTTTC. It specifies CASSLTGANVLTF.

V and J are TRBV6-6 and TRBJ1-5; weak D call: TRBD1 (6 bases). Trimming took 8 bases from V and 6 from J, leaving 17 bases between them. The CDR3 extends over 14 amino acids. Germline CDR1 is MNHNY and CDR2 is SVGAGI (reference sequence). CDR3 region: CASLPGTRGQPQHF. CDR3 coding DNA: TGTGCCAGCTTGCCCGGGACACGCGGTCAGCCCCAGCATTTT.

This clone was detected many times. CDR3 in amino acids: CSAETGMNTEAFF. In DNA, the CDR3 is TGCAGCGCTGAGACCGGTATGAACACTGAAGCTTTCTTT. This sequence joins TRBV29-1 and TRBJ1-1; no reliable D call. This CDR3 has 13 residues. Trimming took 7 bases from V and 0 from J, leaving 12 bases between them. Germline assignment: CDR1 SQVTM and CDR2 ANQGSEA.

In this sample, this clone turned up a few times. The J gene is TRBJ2-1, the V gene TRBV10-2; 12 bases line up with TRBD1. The CDR3 is 16 residues long. Per germline, CDR1 WSHSY and CDR2 SAAADI. V gave up 8 bases and J gave up 5 bases; unmatched junction bases: 10. The CDR3 reads CASGVLGTGGNNEQFF. The DNA for the CDR3 is TGCGCCAGCGGGGTTCTTGGGACAGGGGGCAACAATGAGCAGTTCTTC.

The table lists this clone with a few counts. CDR3 loop: CAISRGLDEQYF. For the CDR3, the DNA is TGTGCCATCAGTCGGGGGTTAGACGAGCAGTACTTC. The J gene is TRBJ2-7, the V gene TRBV10-3; D may be TRBD2 (6 bases). CDR3 size: 12 residues. Germline CDR1 is ENHRY and CDR2 is SYGVKD. Trimming cost V 5 bases and J 5 bases, with 10 bases left between them.

In regard to this clone: Other nucleotide sequences from this sample produce the same CDR3. V is TRBV4-3 and J is TRBJ1-5, with 11 bases aligning to TRBD1. V dropped 3 bases and J dropped 6; count of bases not matched to a gene: 1. Germline V lookup: CDR1 LGHNA, CDR2 YSLEER. This CDR3 is 14 amino acids long. DNA for the CDR3: TGCGCCAGCAGCCAGGGACAGGGGGGTCAGCCCCAGCATTTT. This sequence encodes CASSQGQGGQPQHF.

This clone was detected only a few times. This sequence joins TRBV27 and TRBJ1-2; TRBD1 matches at 11 bases. The trim removed 6 bases at V and 6 bases at J, leaving 12 bases unmatched. CDR1 is MNHEY, CDR2 SMNVEV, per germline (reference sequence). The CDR3 is made up of 16 amino acids. The CDR3 coding sequence is TGTGCCAGCAGGGACAGGGGGCCCATCCCATCCCATGGCTACACCTTC. Amino acids: CASRDRGPIPSHGYTF.